This T cell receptor beta chain stems from a study of blood T cell repertoires in COVID-19. Generated by immunoSEQ multiplex PCR, the TCRdb table keeps only in-frame clones and is missing some. Among around 250,000 clones listed, around 87% were seen once. CDR3 length: 13 residues. Trimming left V 3 bases short and J 4 bases short, with 9 bases between. The TCR was taken from an older woman with active or convalescent COVID-19. The J gene is TRBJ1-1, the V gene TRBV23-1; the D is unclear. TRBV23-1 is assigned to the ORF class and has an uncertain function. Sequencing was performed on peripheral blood. The CDR3: CASSQASPTEAFF. The CDR3 coding sequence is TGCGCCAGCAGTCAGGCCTCCCCCACTGAAGCTTTCTTT.